This T cell receptor (beta chain) was profiled in a study of shared clonotypes between healthy human individuals. The data were produced by immunoSEQ multiplex PCR, yet TCRdb's version contains in-frame clones alone and is incomplete. The repertoire holds around 2,100,000 clones, roughly 95% seen once, with 1% to 1.5% in the top ten. Notes on this clone: The antigen remains undetermined.

Study-wide findings and caveats: Genetic and exposure-history diversity was limited by the small donor number. Against clonotypes common to all four donors, non-shared ones had lower generation probabilities.

Naive CD8 cells lacked CD45RO, underwent positive selection for CCR7 and left out terminally differentiated effector memory CD45RA+ cells. Donors, without exception, were Caucasian adults residing in Nashville, Tennessee. The germline CDR1 and CDR2 sequences are SGHDN and FVKESK. This CDR3 spans 16 amino acids. V was trimmed by 2 bases and J by 4 bases, leaving 16 bases between them. The sequencing sample was made of naive CD8+ T cells sorted from blood. The clonotype was recovered from a young man in good health. The genes are TRBV14 and TRBJ2-3, with unresolved D. The CDR3 DNA reads as TGTGCCAGCAGCCAACCGACATCGGCCGTTCCAGATACGCAGTATTTT. Translated, it gives CASSQPTSAVPDTQYF. The entire variable domain, with the rest obtained from reference TRBV14 and TRBJ2-3, is as follows: EAGVTQFPSHSVIEKGQTVTLRCDPISGHDNLYWYRRVMGKEIKFLLHFVKESKQDESGMPNNRFLAERTGGTYSTLKVQPAELEDSGVYFCASSQPTSAVPDTQYFGPGTRLTVL.